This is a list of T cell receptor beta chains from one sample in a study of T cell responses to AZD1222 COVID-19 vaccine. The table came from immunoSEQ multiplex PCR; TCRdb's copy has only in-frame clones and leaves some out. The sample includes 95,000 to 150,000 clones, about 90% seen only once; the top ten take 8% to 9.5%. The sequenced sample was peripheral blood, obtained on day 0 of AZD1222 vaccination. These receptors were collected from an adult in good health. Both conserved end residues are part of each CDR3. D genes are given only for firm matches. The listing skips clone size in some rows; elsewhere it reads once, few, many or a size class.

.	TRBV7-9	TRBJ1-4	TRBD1	TGTGCCAGCAGCCCCCCCTCGACAGGGGCGAATGAAAAACTGTTTTTT	CASSPPSTGANEKLFF
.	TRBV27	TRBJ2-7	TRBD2	TGTGCCAGCAGTTTACTAGCGGGAGATAACGAGCAGTACTTC	CASSLLAGDNEQYF
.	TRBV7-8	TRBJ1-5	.	TGTGCCAGCAGCTTCCAGGGCAATCAGCCCCAGCATTTT	CASSFQGNQPQHF
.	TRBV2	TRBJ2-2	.	TGTGCCAGCAGTAGAGTCACCGGGGAGCTGTTTTTT	CASSRVTGELFF
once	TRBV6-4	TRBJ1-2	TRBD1	TGTGCCAGCAGTCCGGACAGGGTTGGTGCCTACACCTTC	CASSPDRVGAYTF
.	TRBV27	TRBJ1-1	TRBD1	TGTGCCAGCAGTTTATCCGGGACAGGGACTGAAGCTTTCTTT	CASSLSGTGTEAFF
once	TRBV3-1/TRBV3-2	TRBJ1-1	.	TGTGCCAGCAGCCAAGAGGGCAGGGTTGGGACTGAAGCTTTCTTT	CASSQEGRVGTEAFF
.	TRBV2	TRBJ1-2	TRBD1	TGTGCCAGCAGTGCAACAGGGGATGGCTACACCTTC	CASSATGDGYTF
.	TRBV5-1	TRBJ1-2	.	TGCGCCAGCAGCTTGGGAGGAGGAATCTATGGCTACACCTTC	CASSLGGGIYGYTF
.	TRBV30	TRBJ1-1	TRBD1	TGTGCCTGGAGGGGACAGGGTGGTGCTGAAGCTTTCTTT	CAWRGQGGAEAFF
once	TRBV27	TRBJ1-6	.	TGTGCCAGCAGTCCTCTCAGGTCACCCCTCCACTTT	CASSPLRSPLHF
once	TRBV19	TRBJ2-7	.	TGTGCCACCGAGTCGCCGGGTGGTTCCTACGAGCAGTACTTC	CATESPGGSYEQYF
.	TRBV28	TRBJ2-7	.	TGTGCCAGTTCGGGTACCGACTCTGACTACGAGCAGTACTTC	CASSGTDSDYEQYF
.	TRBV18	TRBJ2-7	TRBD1	TGTGCCAGCTCACCACAGGGGGCTGGCTACGAGCAGTACTTC	CASSPQGAGYEQYF
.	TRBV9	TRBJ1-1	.	TGTGCCAGCAGCGTCGACCCTGGAGCGGGGATTAGCACTGAAGCTTTCTTT	CASSVDPGAGISTEAFF
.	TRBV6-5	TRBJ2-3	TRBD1	TGTGCCAGCAGCTCGACAGGGGGAACAGATACGCAGTATTTT	CASSSTGGTDTQYF
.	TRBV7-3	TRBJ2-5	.	TGTGCCAGCAGCCCGACTCCTCAAGAGACCCAGTACTTC	CASSPTPQETQYF
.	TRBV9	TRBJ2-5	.	TGTGCCAGCAGCGTAGAACCTACCGGAGGGACCCAGTACTTC	CASSVEPTGGTQYF
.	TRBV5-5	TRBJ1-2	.	TGTGCCAGCAGCTTGGTTTCTGACACCCAAAGTGAAGGCTACACCTTC	CASSLVSDTQSEGYTF
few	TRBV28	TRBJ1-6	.	TGTGCCAGTTTGGGAACAGTGGGTTCACCCCTCCACTTT	CASLGTVGSPLHF
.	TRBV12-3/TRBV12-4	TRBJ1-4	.	TGTGCCAGCCTAGGGTTGCCAAATGAAAAACTGTTTTTT	CASLGLPNEKLFF
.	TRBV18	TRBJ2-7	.	TGTGCCAGCTCACCAAACTTGGGCTCCTACGAGCAGTACTTC	CASSPNLGSYEQYF
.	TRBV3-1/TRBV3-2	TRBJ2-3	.	TGTGCCAGCAGCTCACGCCCAGATACGCAGTATTTT	CASSSRPDTQYF
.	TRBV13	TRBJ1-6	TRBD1	TGTGCCAGCAGCTCTCCGGCAGGGGGCAGCTCCTATAATTCACCCCTCCACTTT	CASSSPAGGSSYNSPLHF
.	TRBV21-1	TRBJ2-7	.	TGTGCCAGCAGCAAAGGGTCAGGCAGGGGGCGGGTCGAGCAGTACTTC	CASSKGSGRGRVEQYF
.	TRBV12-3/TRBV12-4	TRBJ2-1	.	TGTGCCAGCAGCCCAAGTCAACGTAATGAGCAGTTCTTC	CASSPSQRNEQFF
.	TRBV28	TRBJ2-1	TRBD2	TGTGCCAGCAGTTTAACCCGCAGACTAGCGGGAGGTGGAGATGAGCAGTTCTTC	CASSLTRRLAGGGDEQFF
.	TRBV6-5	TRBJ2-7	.	TGTGCCAGCACCCTCTACGAAAGCTCCTACGAGCAGTACTTC	CASTLYESSYEQYF
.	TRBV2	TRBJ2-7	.	TGTGCCAGCAAAGGTTTAGCCAGCTCCTACGAGCAGTACTTC	CASKGLASSYEQYF
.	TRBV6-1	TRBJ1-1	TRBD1	TGTGCCAGCAGTTCGGGACAGGGGGCCAGGACTGAAGCTTTCTTT	CASSSGQGARTEAFF
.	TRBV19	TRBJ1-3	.	TGTGCCAGTAGTATATTGGGCAGCGTCTCTGGAAACACCATATATTTT	CASSILGSVSGNTIYF
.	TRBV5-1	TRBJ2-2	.	TGCGCCAGCAGCTTGGCCCCGGGGATCACCGGGGAGCTGTTTTTT	CASSLAPGITGELFF